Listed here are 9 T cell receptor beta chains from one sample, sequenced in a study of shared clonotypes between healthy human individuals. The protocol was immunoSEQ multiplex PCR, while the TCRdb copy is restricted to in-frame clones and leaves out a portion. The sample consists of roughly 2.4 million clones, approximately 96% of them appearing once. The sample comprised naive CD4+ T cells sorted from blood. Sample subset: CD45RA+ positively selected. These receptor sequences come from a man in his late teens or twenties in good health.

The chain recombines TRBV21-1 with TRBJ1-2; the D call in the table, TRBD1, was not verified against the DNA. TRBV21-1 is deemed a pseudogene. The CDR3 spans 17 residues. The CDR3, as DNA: TGTGCCAGCAGCAAATCTCTCCTCGGAGACAGGGACGAGGGCTACACCTTC. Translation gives CASSKSLLGDRDEGYTF.

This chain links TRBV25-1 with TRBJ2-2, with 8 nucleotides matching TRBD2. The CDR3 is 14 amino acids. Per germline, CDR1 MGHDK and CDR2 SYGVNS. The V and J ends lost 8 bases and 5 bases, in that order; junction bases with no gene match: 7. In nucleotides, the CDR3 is TGTGCCAGCCAGGCGGGGGGCAGTACCGGGGAGCTGTTTTTT. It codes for CASQAGGSTGELFF. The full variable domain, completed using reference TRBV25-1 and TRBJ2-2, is EADIYQTPRYLVIGTGKKITLECSQTMGHDKMYWYQQDPGMELHLIHYSYGVNSTEKGDLSSESTVSRIRTEHFPLTLESARPSHTSQYLCASQAGGSTGELFFGEGSRLTVL.

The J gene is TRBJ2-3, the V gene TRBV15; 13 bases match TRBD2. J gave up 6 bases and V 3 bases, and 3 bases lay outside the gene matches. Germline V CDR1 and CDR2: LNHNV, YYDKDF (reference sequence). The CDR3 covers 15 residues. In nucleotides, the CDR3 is TGTGCCACCAGCAGCCAACTAGCGGGAGGGGATACGCAGTATTTT. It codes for CATSSQLAGGDTQYF.

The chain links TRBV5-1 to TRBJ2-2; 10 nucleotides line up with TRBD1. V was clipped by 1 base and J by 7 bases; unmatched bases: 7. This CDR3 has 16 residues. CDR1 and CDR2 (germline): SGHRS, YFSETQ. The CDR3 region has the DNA TGCGCCAGCAGCTTGACCGGGACAGGGGCCGTCGGGGAGCTGTTTTTT. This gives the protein CASSLTGTGAVGELFF.

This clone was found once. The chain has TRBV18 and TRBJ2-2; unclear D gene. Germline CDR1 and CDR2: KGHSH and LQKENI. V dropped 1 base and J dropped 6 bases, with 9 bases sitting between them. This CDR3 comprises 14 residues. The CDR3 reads CASSPQAPPGELFF. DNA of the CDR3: TGTGCCAGCTCACCACAGGCTCCTCCCGGGGAGCTGTTTTTT.

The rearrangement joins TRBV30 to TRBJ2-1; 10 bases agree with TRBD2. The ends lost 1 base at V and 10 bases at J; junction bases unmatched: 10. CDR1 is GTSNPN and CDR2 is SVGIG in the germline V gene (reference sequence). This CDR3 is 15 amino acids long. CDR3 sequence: CAWSEEASGGREQFF. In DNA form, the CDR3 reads TGTGCCTGGAGTGAAGAGGCTAGCGGGGGAAGGGAGCAGTTCTTC.

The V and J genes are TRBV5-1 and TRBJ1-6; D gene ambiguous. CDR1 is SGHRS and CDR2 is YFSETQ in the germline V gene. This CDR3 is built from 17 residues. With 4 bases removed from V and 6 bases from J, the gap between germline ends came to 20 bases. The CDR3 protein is CASSLVSAAGFNSPLHF. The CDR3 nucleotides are TGCGCCAGCAGCCTGGTGAGCGCCGCGGGGTTTAATTCACCCCTCCACTTT. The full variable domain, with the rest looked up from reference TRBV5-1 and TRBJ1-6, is KAGVTQTPRYLIKTRGQQVTLSCSPISGHRSVSWYQQTPGQGLQFLFEYFSETQRNKGNFPGRFSGRQFSNSRSEMNVSTLELGDSALYLCASSLVSAAGFNSPLHFGNGTRLTVT.

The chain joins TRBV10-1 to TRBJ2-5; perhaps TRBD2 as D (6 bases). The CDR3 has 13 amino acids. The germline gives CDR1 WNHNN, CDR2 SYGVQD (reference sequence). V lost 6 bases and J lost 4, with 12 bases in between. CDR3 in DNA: TGCGCCAGCAGAGGCACGGAGGGAGAGACCCAGTACTTC. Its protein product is CASRGTEGETQYF.

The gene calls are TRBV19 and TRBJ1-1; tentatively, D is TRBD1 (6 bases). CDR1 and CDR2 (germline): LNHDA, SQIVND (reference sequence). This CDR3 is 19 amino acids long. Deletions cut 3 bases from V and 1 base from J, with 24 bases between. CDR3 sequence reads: CASSMGAFGSLGGNTEAFF. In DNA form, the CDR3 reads TGTGCCAGTAGTATGGGCGCTTTCGGGTCTCTAGGGGGGAACACTGAAGCTTTCTTT.